This TCR beta chain was found in a study of T cells in Graves' hyperthyroidism and ophthalmopathy. The study, taken as a whole, reports: Stable hyperthyroidism was told apart from ophthalmopathy by a model built on 13 V-J features. Most thyroid-expanded clonotypes above 0.001 were also found in blood.

From germline, CDR1 is SGDLS and CDR2 YYNGEE. V gave up 0 bases and J gave up 0 bases; unmatched junction bases: 2. This CDR3 contains 15 residues. Clinicians diagnosed patients from clinical symptoms, serum thyroxine and TRAb, thyroid ultrasound and orbital computed tomography. This clonotype has a count of ten or more. Its matching antigen is unknown. What was amplified from RNA transcripts were TCR beta CDR3 regions. TCR CDR3 regions were first amplified by RT-PCR with HTBI primers. TCRdb re-derived calls from the multiplex PCR reads in MiXCR, one entry per CDR3 protein. The sample has a few hundred thousand distinct CDR3 sequences; less than 20% are singletons.

The chain uses TRBV9 and TRBJ1-1; 7 bases map to TRBD1. The TCR originated in a middle-aged woman with Graves' ophthalmopathy. Sequenced input: blood. This CDR3 is CASSVGTGLNTEAFF. The CDR3 bases are TGTGCCAGCAGCGTAGGGACAGGATTGAACACTGAAGCTTTCTTT.